The text below deals with one T cell receptor (beta chain). CDR1 and CDR2 (germline): MGHRA, YSYEKL. This CDR3 is 15 amino acids long. V lost 2 bases, J lost 2 bases, and 7 bases lay in between. This record belongs to a study of blood T cell repertoires in COVID-19. About the research overall: The United States, Italy and Spain provided the acute and convalescent COVID-19 samples. In each case, the material was cDNA or gDNA derived from T cells, B-cell-depleted T cells, or PBMCs.

Authors' processing steps: Reference gene primers were amplified, and this amplification served to estimate nucleated cell counts. TCRdb's copy holds only in-frame clones and misses some; the assay was immunoSEQ multiplex PCR. The D gene and trimming were derived from the DNA, and the V and J assignments and clone size from that table. The sample has around 200,000 clones, 87% seen once. The V gene is TRBV4-1, the J gene TRBJ1-6; D remains unclear. Sequencing was performed on peripheral blood. This receptor was identified in a man aged 18 to 30 with active or convalescent COVID-19. The DNA of the CDR3 is TGCGCCAGCAGCCAATCGGTGACCTATAATTCACCCCTCCACTTT. Translation gives CASSQSVTYNSPLHF.